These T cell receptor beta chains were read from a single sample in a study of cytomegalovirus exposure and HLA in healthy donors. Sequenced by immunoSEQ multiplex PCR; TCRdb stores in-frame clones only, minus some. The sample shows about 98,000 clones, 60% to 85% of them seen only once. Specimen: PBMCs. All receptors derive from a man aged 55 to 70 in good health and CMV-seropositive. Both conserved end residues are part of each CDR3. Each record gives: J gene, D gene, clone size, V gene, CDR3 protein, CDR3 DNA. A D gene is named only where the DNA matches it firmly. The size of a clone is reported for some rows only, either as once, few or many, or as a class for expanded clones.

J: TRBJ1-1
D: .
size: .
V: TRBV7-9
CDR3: CASSLGLGEGNTEAFF
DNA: TGTGCCAGCAGCTTAGGATTGGGGGAGGGAAACACTGAAGCTTTCTTT

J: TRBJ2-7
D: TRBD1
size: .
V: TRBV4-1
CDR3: CASSQGEWTGSSYEQYF
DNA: TGCGCCAGCAGCCAAGGGGAGTGGACAGGGAGCTCCTACGAGCAGTACTTC

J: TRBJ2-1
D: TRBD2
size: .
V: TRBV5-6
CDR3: CASSLGRTSGYNEQFF
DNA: TGTGCCAGCAGCTTAGGTAGGACTAGCGGGTACAATGAGCAGTTCTTC

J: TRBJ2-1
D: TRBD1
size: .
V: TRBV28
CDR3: CASRDRVNNEQFF
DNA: TGTGCCAGTAGGGACAGGGTAAACAATGAGCAGTTCTTC

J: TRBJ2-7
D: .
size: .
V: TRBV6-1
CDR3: CASSESGVRVNEQYF
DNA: TGTGCCAGCAGTGAATCGGGGGTCAGGGTCAACGAGCAGTACTTC

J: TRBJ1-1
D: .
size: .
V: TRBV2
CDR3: CASGFGGGAEAFF
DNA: TGTGCCAGCGGGTTCGGGGGAGGGGCTGAAGCTTTCTTT

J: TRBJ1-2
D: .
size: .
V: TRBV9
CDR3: CASSLSPGLQGYTF
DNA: TGTGCCAGCAGCTTATCACCGGGTCTCCAGGGCTACACCTTC

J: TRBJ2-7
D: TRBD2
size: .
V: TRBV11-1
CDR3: CASSLEVTRGNEQYF
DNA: TGTGCCAGCAGCTTAGAAGTGACGCGGGGGAACGAGCAGTACTTC

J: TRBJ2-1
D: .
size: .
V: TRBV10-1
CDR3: CASSDTGSHEQFF
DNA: TGCGCCAGCAGTGATACAGGGTCACATGAGCAGTTCTTC

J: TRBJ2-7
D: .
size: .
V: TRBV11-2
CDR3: CASSLEAGPGYEQYF
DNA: TGTGCCAGCAGCTTAGAGGCAGGGCCCGGATACGAGCAGTACTTC

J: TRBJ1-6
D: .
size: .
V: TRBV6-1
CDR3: CASYPTRVNSPLHF
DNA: TGTGCCAGCTACCCGACGCGGGTTAATTCACCCCTCCACTTT

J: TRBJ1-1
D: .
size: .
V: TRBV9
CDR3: CASKTPGITEAFF
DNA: TGTGCCAGCAAAACCCCAGGGATCACTGAAGCTTTCTTT

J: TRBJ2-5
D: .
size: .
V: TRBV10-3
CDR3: CAIRAPYQETQYF
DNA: TGTGCCATCAGAGCACCGTACCAAGAGACCCAGTACTTC

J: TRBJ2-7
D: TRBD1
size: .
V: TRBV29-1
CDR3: CSVRTSDRGYSEQYF
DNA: TGCAGCGTCCGAACCTCAGACAGGGGGTACTCCGAGCAGTACTTC

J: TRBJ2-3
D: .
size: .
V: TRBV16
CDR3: CASSQWRGQRYTDTQYF
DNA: TGTGCCAGCAGCCAATGGAGGGGACAGCGGTACACAGATACGCAGTATTTT

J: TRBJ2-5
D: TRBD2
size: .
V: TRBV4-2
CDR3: CASSQDPWGGGGARETQYF
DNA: TGTGCCAGCAGCCAAGATCCATGGGGCGGCGGGGGGGCCCGGGAGACCCAGTACTTC

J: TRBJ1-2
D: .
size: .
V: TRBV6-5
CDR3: CASSYDWSPIDGYTF
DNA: TGTGCCAGCAGTTACGATTGGTCCCCTATCGATGGCTACACCTTC

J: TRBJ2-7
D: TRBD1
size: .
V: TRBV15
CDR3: CATSRGQGSYEQYF
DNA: TGTGCCACCAGCAGGGGACAGGGATCCTACGAGCAGTACTTC

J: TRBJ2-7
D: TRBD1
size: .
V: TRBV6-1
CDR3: CASSGDSYEQYF
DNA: TGTGCCAGCAGTGGGGACAGCTACGAGCAGTACTTC

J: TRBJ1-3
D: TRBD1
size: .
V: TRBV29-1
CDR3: CSGQGFYGNTIYF
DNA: TGCAGCGGACAGGGCTTCTACGGAAACACCATATATTTT

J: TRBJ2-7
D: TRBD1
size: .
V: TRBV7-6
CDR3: CASSLRLTGNYEQYF
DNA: TGTGCCAGCAGCTTAAGGCTGACAGGGAACTACGAGCAGTACTTC

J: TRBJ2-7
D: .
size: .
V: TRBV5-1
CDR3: CASRGDRSYEQYF
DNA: TGCGCCAGCCGCGGGGACAGATCCTACGAGCAGTACTTC

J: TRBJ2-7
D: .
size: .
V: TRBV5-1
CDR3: CASSPPTLGGLEQYF
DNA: TGCGCCAGCAGCCCACCTACCTTGGGGGGTCTCGAGCAGTACTTC

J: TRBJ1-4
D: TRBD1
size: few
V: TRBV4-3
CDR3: CASGWTGEKLFF
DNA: TGCGCCAGCGGGTGGACAGGTGAAAAACTGTTTTTT

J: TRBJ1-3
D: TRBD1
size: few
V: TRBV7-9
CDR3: CASYRTGVGNTIYF
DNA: TGTGCCAGCTACCGGACAGGGGTTGGAAACACCATATATTTT

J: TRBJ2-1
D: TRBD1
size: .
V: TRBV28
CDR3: CASSFPSDGTGSYNEQFF
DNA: TGTGCCAGCAGTTTCCCCTCTGACGGGACAGGCTCCTACAATGAGCAGTTCTTC

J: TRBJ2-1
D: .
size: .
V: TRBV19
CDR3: CASSTGREINEQFF
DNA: TGTGCCAGTAGTACGGGCAGGGAAATCAATGAGCAGTTCTTC

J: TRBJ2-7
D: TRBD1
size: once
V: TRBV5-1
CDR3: CASSEQKGASSYEQYF
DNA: TGCGCCAGCAGTGAGCAAAAGGGGGCTAGCTCCTACGAGCAGTACTTC

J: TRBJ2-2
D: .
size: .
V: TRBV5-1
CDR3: CASSPTSGMNTGELFF
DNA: TGCGCCAGCAGCCCGACATCCGGGATGAACACCGGGGAGCTGTTTTTT

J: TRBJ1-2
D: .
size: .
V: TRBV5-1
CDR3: CASTSAGENYGYTF
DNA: TGCGCCAGCACCTCGGCGGGGGAAAACTATGGCTACACCTTC

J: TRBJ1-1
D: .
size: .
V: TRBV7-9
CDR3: CASSLAPPSTEAFF
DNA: TGTGCCAGCAGCTTAGCTCCCCCCAGCACTGAAGCTTTCTTT

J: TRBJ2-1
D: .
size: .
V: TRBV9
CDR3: CASSVDDRGLFFNEQFF
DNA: TGTGCCAGCAGCGTAGATGATAGGGGCCTTTTTTTCAATGAGCAGTTCTTC

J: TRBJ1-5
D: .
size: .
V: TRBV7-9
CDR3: CASQRGGDQPQHF
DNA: TGTGCCAGCCAACGTGGGGGGGATCAGCCCCAGCATTTT

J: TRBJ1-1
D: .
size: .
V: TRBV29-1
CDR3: CSVSETGTLNTEAFF
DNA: TGCAGCGTTTCCGAGACCGGGACATTGAACACTGAAGCTTTCTTT

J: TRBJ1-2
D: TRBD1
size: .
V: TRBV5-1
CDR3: CASSLGTGGYTF
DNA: TGCGCCAGCAGCTTGGGGACAGGGGGCTACACCTTC

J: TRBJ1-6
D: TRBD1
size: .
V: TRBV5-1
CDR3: CASSAGTGYSPLHF
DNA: TGCGCCAGCAGTGCCGGGACAGGGTACTCACCCCTCCACTTT

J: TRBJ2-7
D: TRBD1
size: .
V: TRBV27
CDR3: CASSRRDSLYEQYF
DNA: TGTGCCAGCAGTAGAAGGGACAGCCTCTACGAGCAGTACTTC

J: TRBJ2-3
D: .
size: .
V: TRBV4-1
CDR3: CASSQENLQGSDTQYF
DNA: TGCGCCAGCAGCCAAGAAAATCTCCAGGGTTCAGATACGCAGTATTTT

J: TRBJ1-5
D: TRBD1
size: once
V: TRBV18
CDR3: CASSPTTGGYQPQHF
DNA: TGTGCCAGCTCACCTACGACAGGGGGTTATCAGCCCCAACATTTT

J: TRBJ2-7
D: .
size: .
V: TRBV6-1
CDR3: CASRREPGASYEQYF
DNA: TGTGCCAGCAGACGGGAACCGGGAGCCTCCTACGAGCAGTACTTC

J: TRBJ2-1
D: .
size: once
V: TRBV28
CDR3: CASSLLGPGEQFF
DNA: TGTGCCAGCAGTTTATTGGGGCCTGGTGAGCAGTTCTTC

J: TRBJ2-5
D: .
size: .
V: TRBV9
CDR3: CASSVGTIGYQETQYF
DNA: TGTGCCAGCAGCGTCGGAACTATCGGGTACCAAGAGACCCAGTACTTC

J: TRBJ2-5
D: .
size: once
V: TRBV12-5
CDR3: CASGKGVRGETQYF
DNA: TGTGCTAGTGGGAAAGGGGTGCGCGGCGAGACCCAGTACTTC

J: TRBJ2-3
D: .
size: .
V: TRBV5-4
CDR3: CASSSAQASTDTQYF
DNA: TGTGCCAGCAGCTCGGCGCAGGCCAGCACAGATACGCAGTATTTT

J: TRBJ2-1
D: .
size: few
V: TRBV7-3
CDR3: CASETSWYEQFF
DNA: TGTGCCAGCGAAACTAGTTGGTATGAGCAGTTCTTC

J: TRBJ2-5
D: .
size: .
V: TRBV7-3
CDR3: CASSLQGGGETQYF
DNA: TGTGCCAGCAGCTTACAAGGGGGGGGAGAGACCCAGTACTTC

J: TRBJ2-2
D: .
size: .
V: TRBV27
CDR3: CASSQGLNTGELFF
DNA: TGTGCCAGCAGCCAGGGCTTGAACACCGGGGAGCTGTTTTTT

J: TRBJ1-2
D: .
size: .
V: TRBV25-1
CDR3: CASRTGTYGYTF
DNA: TGTGCCAGCCGTACAGGGACCTATGGCTACACCTTC

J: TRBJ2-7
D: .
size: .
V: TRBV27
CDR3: CASSLSRGLGEQYF
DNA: TGTGCCAGCAGTTTATCCAGGGGTTTGGGCGAGCAGTACTTC

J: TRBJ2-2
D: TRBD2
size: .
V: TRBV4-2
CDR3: CASSQLAGEIYTGELFF
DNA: TGTGCCAGCAGCCAATTAGCGGGGGAGATATACACCGGGGAGCTGTTTTTT

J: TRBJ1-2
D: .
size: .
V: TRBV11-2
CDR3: CASSLASNYGYTF
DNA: TGTGCCAGCAGCTTAGCAAGCAACTATGGCTACACCTTC

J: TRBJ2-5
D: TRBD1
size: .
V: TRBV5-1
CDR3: CASSIQGANRAVAQETQYF
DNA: TGCGCCAGCAGCATCCAGGGGGCGAATAGAGCGGTTGCACAAGAGACCCAGTACTTC

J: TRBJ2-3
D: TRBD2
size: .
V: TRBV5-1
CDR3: CASSFGGTDTQYF
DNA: TGCGCCAGCAGCTTCGGGGGGACAGATACGCAGTATTTT

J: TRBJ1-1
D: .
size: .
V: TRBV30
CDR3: CAWFNRDEAFF
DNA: TGTGCCTGGTTTAACAGGGATGAAGCTTTCTTT

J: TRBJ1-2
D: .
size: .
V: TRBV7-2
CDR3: CASSLVPPRDYGYTF
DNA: TGTGCCAGCAGCTTAGTCCCTCCCCGGGACTATGGCTACACCTTC

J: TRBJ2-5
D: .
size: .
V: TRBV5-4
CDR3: CASTRGEMAETQYF
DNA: TGTGCCAGCACCAGGGGGGAGATGGCAGAGACCCAGTACTTC

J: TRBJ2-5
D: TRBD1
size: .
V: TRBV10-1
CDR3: CASRDRGRETQYF
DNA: TGCGCCAGTAGAGACAGGGGGAGGGAGACCCAGTACTTC

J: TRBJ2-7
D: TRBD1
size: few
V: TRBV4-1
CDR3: CASSRGTGPSYEQYF
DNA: TGCGCCAGCAGCCGAGGGACAGGTCCTTCCTACGAGCAGTACTTC

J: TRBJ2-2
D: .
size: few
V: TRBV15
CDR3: CATGRGGGELFF
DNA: TGTGCCACCGGCAGGGGAGGCGGGGAGCTGTTTTTT

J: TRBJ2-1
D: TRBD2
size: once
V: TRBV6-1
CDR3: CASSAGTIDEQFF
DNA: TGTGCCAGCAGTGCCGGGACTATCGATGAGCAGTTCTTC